These 26 T cell receptor beta chains were all obtained from the same sample, sequenced in a study of blood T cell repertoires in COVID-19. Produced via immunoSEQ multiplex PCR; TCRdb's table is partial and in-frame only. The table shows some 150,000 clones, with about 89% occurring only once. The sequenced sample was peripheral blood. These receptors were collected from a man in his fifties with active COVID-19.

This clone was detected once. V and J are TRBV19 and TRBJ1-6; TRBD1 might be the D (6 bases). CDR1 is LNHDA, CDR2 SQIVND, per germline (reference sequence). Trimming removed 0 bases at V and 9 bases at J, with 12 bases between. The CDR3 is made up of 15 amino acids. The CDR3 DNA is TGTGCCAGTAGTATAGATCAAGGGGGAGTTTCACCCCTCCACTTT. Translating gives CASSIDQGGVSPLHF.

The chain combines TRBV29-1 with TRBJ1-4; D call uncertain. Germline loops: CDR1 SQVTM, CDR2 ANQGSEA. This CDR3 spans 13 amino acids. Trimming cost V 6 bases and J 4 bases, with 12 bases left between them. Here the CDR3 DNA reads TGCAGCGTCCGGAGGGCAGTTAATGAAAAACTGTTTTTT. Protein product: CSVRRAVNEKLFF.

V usage is TRBV12-3 or TRBV12-4 and J usage is TRBJ1-6, with D unclear. V lost 2 bases and J 10 bases, leaving 9 bases between the germline ends. The CDR3 loop spans 13 amino acids. CDR3 DNA sequence: TGTGCCAGCAGTTTATGGGAGGGATCACCCCTCCACTTT. The encoded protein is CASSLWEGSPLHF.

This sequence joins TRBV5-1 and TRBJ1-1, with 8 bases aligning to TRBD1. The CDR3 covers 15 residues. Germline V gene sequence: CDR1 SGHRS, CDR2 YFSETQ. After removal of 4 bases from V and 0 bases from J, the junction contained 5 bases not matched to a gene. The chain's CDR3 is CASSHRGIVNTEAFF. The CDR3 DNA sequence: TGCGCCAGCAGCCACAGGGGGATCGTGAACACTGAAGCTTTCTTT.

The chain employs TRBV6-5 and TRBJ2-7; tentatively, D is TRBD2 (5 bases). Trimming stripped 6 bases from V and 2 bases from J, with 14 bases between. The CDR3 has 14 residues. Germline CDR1 and CDR2: MNHEY and SVGAGI. CDR3 in amino acids: CASRAEVSTYEQYF. CDR3 DNA sequence: TGTGCCAGCAGGGCGGAGGTATCAACCTACGAGCAGTACTTC.

The chain is built from TRBV5-8 and TRBJ1-1; perhaps TRBD1 as D (6 bases). V was trimmed by 2 bases and J by 1 base, leaving 9 bases between them. CDR1 is SGHTS and CDR2 is YDEGEE in the germline V gene. The CDR3 is 14 residues long. The CDR3 DNA reads as TGTGCCAGCAGCTTTAGAGGGGGGAACACTGAAGCTTTCTTT. This sequence encodes CASSFRGGNTEAFF.

The chain uses TRBV5-1 and TRBJ1-4; TRBD1 agrees at 9 bases. CDR1 is SGHRS and CDR2 is YFSETQ in the germline V gene. The CDR3 totals 15 residues. The ends lost 4 bases at V and 5 bases at J; junction bases unmatched: 6. The CDR3 region has the DNA TGCGCCAGCAGCACGCCGACAGGGGGGAATGAAAAACTGTTTTTT. Amino acids: CASSTPTGGNEKLFF.

This clone was detected once. V is TRBV7-9 and J is TRBJ1-4; 8 nucleotides align to TRBD1. J was trimmed by 15 bases and V by 5 bases; bases with no gene match: 5. The CDR3 extends over 11 amino acids. CDR1 and CDR2 from the germline V gene are SEHNR and FQNEAQ (reference sequence). CDR3: CASSRDRTLFF. In nucleotides, the CDR3 is TGTGCCAGCAGCAGGGACAGGACATTGTTTTTT. Variable domain in full (rest from reference TRBV7-9 and TRBJ1-4): DTGVSQNPRHKITKRGQNVTFRCDPISEHNRLYWYRQTLGQGPEFLTYFQNEAQLEKSRLLSDRFSAERPKGSFSTLEIQRTEQGDSAMYLCASSRDRTLFFGSGTQLSVL.

This clone was counted between two and nine times. V usage is TRBV7-8 and J usage is TRBJ2-5; D unclear. V was pared by 4 bases and J by 7 bases, with 16 bases between. The CDR3 spans 14 residues. Germline V gene lookup returns CDR1 SGHVS and CDR2 FQNEAQ. The chain's CDR3 is CASSSLRSKVTQYF. The CDR3 bases are TGTGCCAGCAGCTCCCTGCGGTCAAAGGTGACCCAGTACTTC.

The rearrangement joins TRBV28 to TRBJ1-1; TRBD1 might be the D (6 bases). The CDR3 totals 16 residues. Germline loops: CDR1 MDHEN, CDR2 SYDVKM. The V end was cut by 5 bases, the J end by 2 bases, with 18 bases between. CDR3 bases: TGTGCCAGCAGTCCTTTAGGACAGACACGCAACACTGAAGCTTTCTTT. Protein sequence: CASSPLGQTRNTEAFF.

J is TRBJ1-3 and V is TRBV6-2 or TRBV6-3, with no clear D. The CDR3 covers 15 residues. V was pared by 4 bases and J by 3 bases, with 13 bases between. The V gene's germline CDR1 is MNHEY and CDR2 SVGEGT. The CDR3 nucleotides are TGTGCCAGCAGTTCTCCCCGGGAGTTTGGAAACACCATATATTTT. Its translation: CASSSPREFGNTIYF.

The rearrangement joins TRBV5-6 to TRBJ2-3; D perhaps matches TRBD1 (6 bases). This CDR3 contains 16 residues. V lost 1 base to trimming and J lost 0 bases, with 12 bases between them. Germline V CDR1 and CDR2: SGHDT, YYEEEE. In DNA form, the CDR3 reads TGTGCCAGCAGCTTGTCCGGGACAACTAGCACAGATACGCAGTATTTT. Residues: CASSLSGTTSTDTQYF.

The J gene is TRBJ2-5, the V gene TRBV24-1; TRBD1 matches at 10 bases. This CDR3 is 18 amino acids long. Per the germline V gene, CDR1 is KGHDR and CDR2 is SFDVKD. The trim removed 4 bases at V and 4 bases at J, leaving 14 bases unmatched. The CDR3 loop reads CATSDSDRGPGDLETQYF. CDR3 DNA sequence: TGTGCCACCAGTGACAGCGACAGGGGGCCAGGCGACTTAGAGACCCAGTACTTC.

The chain is built from TRBV5-6 and TRBJ1-3; D is possibly TRBD1 (5 bases). The CDR3 has 13 amino acids. CDR1 SGHDT and CDR2 YYEEEE come from the germline V gene. The V gene lost 3 bases and the J gene lost 3 bases, with 7 bases spanning the gap. The DNA of the CDR3 is TGTGCCAGCAGCTCACAGGTTGGAAACACCATATATTTT. It encodes CASSSQVGNTIYF.

The genes are TRBV5-4 and TRBJ2-1; perhaps TRBD2 as D (6 bases). V was cut by 2 bases and J by 4 bases, with 10 bases left in between. The CDR3 extends over 14 amino acids. The V gene's germline CDR1 is SGHNT and CDR2 YYREEE (reference sequence). DNA of the CDR3: TGTGCCAGCAGCTTCGCTCGGGAGTACAATGAGCAGTTCTTC. It is translated as CASSFAREYNEQFF.

This clone was found a few times. The chain links TRBV2 to TRBJ2-7; unclear D gene. Per the germline V gene, CDR1 is SNHLY and CDR2 is FYNNEI. This CDR3 has 14 residues. The V end was cut by 2 bases, the J end by 0 bases, with 8 bases between. The CDR3 nucleotides are TGTGCCAGCAGTGAAACCCTATTCTCCTACGAGCAGTACTTC. It encodes CASSETLFSYEQYF.

The CDR3 bases are TGTGCCACAGCTGGACAGGGGGCGGGTGAGCAGTACTTC. Translating it yields CATAGQGAGEQYF. This chain links TRBV2 with TRBJ2-7, with TRBD1 matching over 11 bases. Germline V lookup: CDR1 SNHLY, CDR2 FYNNEI. Losses at the gene ends were 10 bases for V and 7 bases for J; bases not matched to a gene: 9. CDR3 length: 13 residues.

CDR3 DNA sequence: TGCGCCAGCAGCCAAGAGAGCGGGAGGCGAAACATTCAGTACTTC. This codes for CASSQESGRRNIQYF. The chain recombines TRBV4-1 with TRBJ2-4, with 9 nucleotides matching TRBD2. CDR3 size: 15 residues. J gave up 6 bases and V 0 bases, and 3 bases lay outside the gene matches. CDR1 is MGHRA, CDR2 YSYEKL, per germline.

The chain recombines TRBV27 with TRBJ1-2, with TRBD1 matching 7 bases. Germline values: CDR1 MNHEY, CDR2 SMNVEV (reference sequence). The CDR3 is made up of 15 amino acids. V was pared by 2 bases and J by 5 bases, with 8 bases of the junction left unmatched. This CDR3 reads CASSLQGGAGYGYTF. The CDR3 DNA is TGTGCCAGCAGTTTACAGGGGGGCGCCGGGTATGGCTACACCTTC.

A single count supports this clone. The chain combines TRBV5-1 with TRBJ2-5, with D uncertain. Germline V CDR1 and CDR2: SGHRS, YFSETQ. V was shortened by 0 bases and J by 4 bases, with 7 bases between the two germline ends. CDR3 size: 13 residues. This chain's CDR3 is CASSLVARETQYF. The DNA of the CDR3 is TGCGCCAGCAGCTTGGTTGCGCGAGAGACCCAGTACTTC.

This clone was found once. An end of the junction differs from the germline gene, which may be a read error. The J gene is TRBJ2-1, the V gene TRBV7-8; 8 bases agree with TRBD1. Germline V gene sequence: CDR1 SGHVS, CDR2 FQNEAQ. The CDR3 is made up of 16 amino acids. CDR3 protein: CASSVATGVGFNEQFF. Here the CDR3 DNA reads TGTGCCAGCAGCGTAGCGACAGGGGTGGGGTTCAATGAGCAGTTCTTC.

The chain carries TRBV15 and TRBJ1-5; D uncertain. The CDR3 extends over 13 amino acids. V shed 3 bases and J shed 4 bases, with 7 bases lying between them. The germline gives CDR1 LNHNV, CDR2 YYDKDF (reference sequence). For the CDR3, the DNA is TGTGCCACCAGCAGGGGAGTGAATCAGCCCCAGCATTTT. It yields the protein CATSRGVNQPQHF.

This chain uses TRBV7-6 with TRBJ1-4, with 7 nucleotides matching TRBD1. The CDR3 consists of 15 residues. V dropped 5 bases and J dropped 12; count of bases not matched to a gene: 15. Germline V gives CDR1 SGHVS, CDR2 FNYEAQ. CDR3 protein: CASSATGALGGELFF. The CDR3 region has the DNA TGTGCCAGCAGCGCTACAGGGGCCCTTGGGGGTGAACTGTTTTTT.

The gene calls are TRBV14 and TRBJ2-3; possible D gene TRBD2, 7 bases. The germline V gene has CDR1 SGHDN and CDR2 FVKESK. CDR3 size: 14 residues. Trimming took 4 bases from V and 5 from J, leaving 13 bases between them. The CDR3 nucleotides read TGTGCCAGCAGCCCCGGGGGGCTCGGAGATACGCAGTATTTT. This translates into CASSPGGLGDTQYF.

The rearrangement uses TRBV30 and TRBJ2-2; D gene uncertain. Looked up from germline, CDR1 is GTSNPN and CDR2 is SVGIG (reference sequence). V was cut by 3 bases and J by 0 bases, with 8 bases left in between. This CDR3 region has 14 residues. In nucleotides, the CDR3 is TGTGCCTGGAGCCTTGAGGCGAACACCGGGGAGCTGTTTTTT. Encoded protein: CAWSLEANTGELFF. Filled out from reference TRBV30 and TRBJ2-2, the complete variable domain reads SQTIHQWPATLVQPVGSPLSLECTVEGTSNPNLYWYRQAAGRGLQLLFYSVGIGQISSEVPQNLSASRPQDRQFILSSKKLLLSDSGFYLCAWSLEANTGELFFGEGSRLTVL.

The chain employs TRBV19 and TRBJ2-1, with D perhaps TRBD1 (7 bases). The CDR3 is made up of 16 amino acids. CDR1 is LNHDA, CDR2 SQIVND, per germline (reference sequence). V lost 8 bases to trimming and J lost 5 bases, with 22 bases between them. CDR3 sequence: CASATISGGKDNEQFF. DNA of the CDR3: TGTGCCAGTGCCACTATCTCAGGGGGGAAGGACAATGAGCAGTTCTTC.